This T cell receptor beta chain was recorded in a study of OX40 agonist ivuxolimab in advanced cancers. Looking at the study overall: Head and neck, renal cell, melanoma or hepatocellular carcinoma were the cancers that dose-escalation patients had. A history of anti-PD-1, anti-PD-L1 or anti-CTLA-4 therapy was acceptable, and approximately 39% had some.

Study-level results: Both blood CD4+ and CD8+ T cells showed clonal growth by week 6 at 0.1 to 3.0 mg/kg.

Germline V gene data show CDR1 as LNHDA and CDR2 as SQIVND (reference sequence). The V gene end was trimmed by 7 bases and the J gene end by 5 bases; junction bases not matched to a gene: 5. This CDR3 comprises 13 residues. A remark on this clone: The antigen remains undetermined.

Assay used: immunoSEQ multiplex PCR; TCRdb lists only in-frame clones, some missing. Among some 77,000 clones listed, roughly 86% were seen once. This material consisted of CD4+ or CD8+ T cells sorted from blood, taken in a trial of the OX40 agonist ivuxolimab. J is TRBJ1-5 and V is TRBV19; TRBD1 agrees at 7 bases. This receptor was taken from an adult with an advanced solid tumor such as melanoma, head and neck, liver or kidney cancer. CDR3 nucleotide sequence: TGTGCCAGTACCTACGACAGGGATCAGCCCCAGCATTTT. This translates into CASTYDRDQPQHF.